What follows is one TCR beta chain and its context. The antigen remains undetermined. Researchers isolated at least 6.5 million PBMCs per sample. Per sample, extraction of total RNA gave at least 5 micrograms in every case. The entry originates in a study of blood T cells in healthy people across ages. The study, taken as a whole, reports: A roughly linear age-dependent decrease characterized TCR beta diversity per million T cells. Unsorted PBMC material precluded a definitive naive versus antigen-experienced comparison.

With 4 bases removed from V and 7 bases from J, the gap between germline ends came to 12 bases. Germline values: CDR1 SGHNT, CDR2 YENEEA. This CDR3 has 13 residues. Primers used in a second PCR of roughly 7 to 12 cycles were a sample-barcoded 5' primer and a J-beta primer mix. TCRdb re-called the 5' RACE reads through MiXCR, storing one row per CDR3 protein. The sample lists approximately 800,000 distinct CDR3 sequences; 58% were seen once. This sequence joins TRBV11-3 and TRBJ2-3; the D is unclear. The sequenced sample consisted of blood. The clonotype originates from a man under 40 in good health. The CDR3 DNA follows: TGTGCCAGCAGCTCGCGGATGGGGTATACGCAGTATTTT. This codes for CASSSRMGYTQYF.